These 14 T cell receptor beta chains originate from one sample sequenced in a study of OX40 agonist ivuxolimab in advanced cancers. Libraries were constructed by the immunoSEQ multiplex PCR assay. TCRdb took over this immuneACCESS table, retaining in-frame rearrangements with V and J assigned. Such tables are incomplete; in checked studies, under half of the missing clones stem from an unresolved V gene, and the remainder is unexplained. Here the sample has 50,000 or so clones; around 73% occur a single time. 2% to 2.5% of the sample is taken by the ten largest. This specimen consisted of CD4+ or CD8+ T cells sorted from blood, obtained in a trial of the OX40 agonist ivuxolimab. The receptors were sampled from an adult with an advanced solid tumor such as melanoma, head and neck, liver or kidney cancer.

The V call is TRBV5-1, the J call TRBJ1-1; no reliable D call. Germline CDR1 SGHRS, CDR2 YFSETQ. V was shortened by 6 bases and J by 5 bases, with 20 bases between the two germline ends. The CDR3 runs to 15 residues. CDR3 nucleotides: TGCGCCAGCACGACGAACTTGGGCGCAAATACTGAAGCTTTCTTT. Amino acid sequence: CASTTNLGANTEAFF.

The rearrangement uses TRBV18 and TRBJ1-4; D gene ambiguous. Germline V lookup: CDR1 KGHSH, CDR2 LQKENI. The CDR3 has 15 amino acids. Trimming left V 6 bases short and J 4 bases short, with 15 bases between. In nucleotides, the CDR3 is TGTGCCAGCTCTACGGCCGCGGGAAGTAATGAAAAACTGTTTTTT. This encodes CASSTAAGSNEKLFF.

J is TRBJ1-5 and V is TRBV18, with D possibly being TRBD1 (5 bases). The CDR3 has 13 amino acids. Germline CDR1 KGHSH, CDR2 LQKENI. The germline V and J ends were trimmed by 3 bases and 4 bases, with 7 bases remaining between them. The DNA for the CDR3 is TGTGCCAGCTCACCTGGGGGGAATCAGCCCCAGCATTTT. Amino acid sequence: CASSPGGNQPQHF.

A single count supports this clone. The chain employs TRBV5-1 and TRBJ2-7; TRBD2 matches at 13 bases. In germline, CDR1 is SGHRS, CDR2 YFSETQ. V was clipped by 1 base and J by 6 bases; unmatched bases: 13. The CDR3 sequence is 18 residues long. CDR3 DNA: TGCGCCAGCAGCTTGACGGGACTAGCGGGGAGACGGGAGGGCGAGCAGTACTTC. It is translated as CASSLTGLAGRREGEQYF.

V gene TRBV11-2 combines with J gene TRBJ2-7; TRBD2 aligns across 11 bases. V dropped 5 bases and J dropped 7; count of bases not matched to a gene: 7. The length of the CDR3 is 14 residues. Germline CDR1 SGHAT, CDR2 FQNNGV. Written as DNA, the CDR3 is TGTGCCAGCAGCCAGCGACTAGCGGGAACGGAGCAGTACTTC. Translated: CASSQRLAGTEQYF.

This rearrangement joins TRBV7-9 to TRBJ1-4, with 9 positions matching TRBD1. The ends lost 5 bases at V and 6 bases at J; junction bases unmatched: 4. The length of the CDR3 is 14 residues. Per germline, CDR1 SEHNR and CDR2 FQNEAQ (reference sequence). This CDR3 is CASSLGQGDEKLFF. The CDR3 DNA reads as TGTGCCAGCAGCCTGGGACAGGGAGATGAAAAACTGTTTTTT.

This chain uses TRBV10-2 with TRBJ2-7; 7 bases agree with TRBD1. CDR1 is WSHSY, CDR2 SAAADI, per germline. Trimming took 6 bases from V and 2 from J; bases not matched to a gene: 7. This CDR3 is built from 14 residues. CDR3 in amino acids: CASRRGLLAYEQYF. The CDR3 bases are TGCGCCAGCAGGAGGGGGCTGCTCGCCTACGAGCAGTACTTC.

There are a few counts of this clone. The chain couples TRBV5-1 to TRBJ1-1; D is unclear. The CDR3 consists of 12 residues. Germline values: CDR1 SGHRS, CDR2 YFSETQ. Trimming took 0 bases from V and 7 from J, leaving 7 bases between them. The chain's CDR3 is CASSLGGFEAFF. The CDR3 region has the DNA TGCGCCAGCAGCTTGGGAGGGTTTGAAGCTTTCTTT.

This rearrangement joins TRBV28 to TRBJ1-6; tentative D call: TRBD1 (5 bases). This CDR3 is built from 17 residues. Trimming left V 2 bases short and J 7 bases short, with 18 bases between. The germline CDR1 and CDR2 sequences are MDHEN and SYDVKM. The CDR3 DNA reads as TGTGCCAGCAGTTTAAGGGCTTCTTGGGAGGGGAATTCACCCCTCCACTTT. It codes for CASSLRASWEGNSPLHF.

The CDR3 DNA reads as TGTGCCAGCAGTTTGTGGGGGGCACAATATGGCTACACCTTC. Amino acids: CASSLWGAQYGYTF. The chain employs TRBV28 and TRBJ1-2; possible D gene TRBD1, 6 bases. V gave up 3 bases and J gave up 5 bases, with 13 bases separating them. Germline-derived CDR1 and CDR2 are MDHEN and SYDVKM. This CDR3 spans 14 amino acids.

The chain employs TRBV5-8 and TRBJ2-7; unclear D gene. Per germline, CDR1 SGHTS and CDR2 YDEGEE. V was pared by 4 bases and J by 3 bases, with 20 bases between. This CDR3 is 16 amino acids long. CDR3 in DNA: TGTGCCAGCAGCATTCAGGTCCCGGTAAAAGGCTACGAGCAGTACTTC. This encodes CASSIQVPVKGYEQYF.

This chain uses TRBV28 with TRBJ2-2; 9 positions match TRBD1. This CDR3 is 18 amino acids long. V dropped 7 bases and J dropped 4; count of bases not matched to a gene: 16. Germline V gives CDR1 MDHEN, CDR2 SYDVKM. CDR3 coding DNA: TGTGCCAGCAATACTCCGGGACAGGGCGCCTTGAGCACCGGGGAGCTGTTTTTT. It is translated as CASNTPGQGALSTGELFF.

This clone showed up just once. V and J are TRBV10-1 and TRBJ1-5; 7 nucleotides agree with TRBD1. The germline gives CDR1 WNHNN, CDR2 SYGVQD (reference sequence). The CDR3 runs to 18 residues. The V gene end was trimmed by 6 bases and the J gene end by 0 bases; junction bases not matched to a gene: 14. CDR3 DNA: TGCGCCAGCAGCGATCCGGGCAGGGGGGATAGTAGCAATCAGCCCCAGCATTTT. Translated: CASSDPGRGDSSNQPQHF.

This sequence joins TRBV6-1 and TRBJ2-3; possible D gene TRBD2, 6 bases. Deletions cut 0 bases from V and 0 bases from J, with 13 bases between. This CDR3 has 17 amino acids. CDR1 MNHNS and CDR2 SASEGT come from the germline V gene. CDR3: CASSEALGLGSTDTQYF. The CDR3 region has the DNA TGTGCCAGCAGTGAAGCGTTGGGACTTGGTAGCACAGATACGCAGTATTTT.